Listed below are T cell receptor beta chains from one sample, sequenced in a study of CD8+CD57+ T cells in acquired aplastic anemia. One entry per CDR3 protein, called by TCRdb with MiXCR from the reads. Among 50,000 to 70,000 distinct CDR3 sequences listed, roughly 54% were seen once. Sequencing used sorted CD4+, CD8+, or CD8+CD57+ T cells (not recorded which) from PBMCs. The receptors derive from a human donor in good health, serving as a control. Each CDR3 is given with its conserved first and last residue. A D gene is named only where the DNA matches it firmly.

CDR3aa: CASNGYSGMNTEAFF; len: 15; v_gene: TRBV13; j_gene: TRBJ1-1; d_gene: -
CDR3aa: CAISPDGLNTEAFF; len: 14; v_gene: TRBV10-3; j_gene: TRBJ1-1; d_gene: -
CDR3aa: CASSAGGGVGSPLHF; len: 15; v_gene: TRBV10-1; j_gene: TRBJ1-6; d_gene: TRBD1
CDR3aa: CASSPLSKGGSGYEQYF; len: 17; v_gene: TRBV19; j_gene: TRBJ2-7; d_gene: TRBD2
CDR3aa: CASSTTPGGQETQYF; len: 15; v_gene: TRBV19; j_gene: TRBJ2-5; d_gene: -
CDR3aa: CASSFSGQGVDEAFF; len: 15; v_gene: TRBV2; j_gene: TRBJ1-1; d_gene: TRBD1
CDR3aa: CASSEGAFHSNEQFF; len: 15; v_gene: TRBV2; j_gene: TRBJ2-1; d_gene: -
CDR3aa: CASSRWTGSFQETQYF; len: 16; v_gene: TRBV13; j_gene: TRBJ2-5; d_gene: TRBD1
CDR3aa: CSVAPGQRREAFF; len: 13; v_gene: TRBV29-1; j_gene: TRBJ1-1; d_gene: -
CDR3aa: CASSRRTSYTF; len: 11; v_gene: TRBV19; j_gene: TRBJ1-2; d_gene: -
CDR3aa: CASGYQSRRDLNTEAFF; len: 17; v_gene: TRBV6-5; j_gene: TRBJ1-1; d_gene: -
CDR3aa: CASNGWEGWNEQFF; len: 14; v_gene: TRBV9; j_gene: TRBJ2-1; d_gene: TRBD2
CDR3aa: CASSIGTGIGGAFF; len: 14; v_gene: TRBV19; j_gene: TRBJ1-1; d_gene: TRBD1
CDR3aa: CASRVLGTGNLFF; len: 13; v_gene: TRBV6-1; j_gene: TRBJ2-1; d_gene: TRBD1
CDR3aa: CASSIDRTTLYGYTF; len: 15; v_gene: TRBV19; j_gene: TRBJ1-2; d_gene: -
CDR3aa: CASRRTEPGAYEQYF; len: 15; v_gene: TRBV19; j_gene: TRBJ2-7; d_gene: -
CDR3aa: CASSPPGARTNTEAFF; len: 16; v_gene: TRBV18; j_gene: TRBJ1-1; d_gene: -
CDR3aa: CAIRPGINEKLFF; len: 13; v_gene: TRBV10-3; j_gene: TRBJ1-4; d_gene: -
CDR3aa: CASSLPRAGTGELFF; len: 15; v_gene: TRBV28; j_gene: TRBJ2-2; d_gene: -
CDR3aa: CASSPPGGVSGNTIYF; len: 16; v_gene: TRBV11-2; j_gene: TRBJ1-3; d_gene: -
CDR3aa: CASSLGGQLGNYEQYF; len: 16; v_gene: TRBV5-5; j_gene: TRBJ2-7; d_gene: -